Here is one TCR beta chain with its context. The sample originates from a study of blood T cell repertoires in COVID-19. Overall study: The United States, Italy and Spain were the sources of the acute and convalescent COVID-19 samples. T cells, B-cell-depleted T cells, or PBMCs provided the cDNA or gDNA that served as material.

Germline values: CDR1 KGHSH, CDR2 LQKENI. The junction had 10 bases not matched to a gene; V was cut back by 3 bases and J by 6 bases. The CDR3 is 17 residues long. Original methodology: Cell counts per sample came from amplifying reference gene primers. Sequencing was performed with immunoSEQ multiplex PCR; in TCRdb, only in-frame clones are kept and a portion is missing. V and J calls and clone size are those listed in that table; D and trimming were worked out from the DNA. The sample contains under 250,000 clones, 85% to 90% of which appear only once. The clonotype was recovered from a woman between 55 and 75 years old with acute or convalescent COVID-19. Sequencing was performed on peripheral blood. This chain joins TRBV18 and TRBJ2-3, with 12 bases fitting TRBD2. Written as DNA, the CDR3 is TGTGCCAGCTCACCCCGAGGACTAGCGGGAAAGGGGGATACGCAGTATTTT. The encoded protein is CASSPRGLAGKGDTQYF.